Following are 17 T cell receptor beta chains from one sample sequenced in a study of T-cell reconstitution after alpha-beta-depleted transplantation in children. Unique molecular identifiers were used to barcode this TCRbeta library. TCRdb passed the PCR reads through MiXCR, listing each CDR3 protein once. This sample has about 400,000 distinct CDR3 sequences, with roughly 22% found just once. Source: PBMCs from the stem cell graft donor, taken from the stem cell graft. All receptors come from a human donor who donated a stem cell graft to a child with acute myeloid leukemia.

A few counts support this clonotype. The junction differs from germline at one of its ends, possibly a read error. The V gene is TRBV27, the J gene TRBJ2-1; TRBD1 aligns across 7 bases. CDR1 is MNHEY, CDR2 SMNVEV, per germline (reference sequence). The CDR3 is made up of 17 amino acids. CDR3 sequence: CTSSLSTLRGYNNEQFF. DNA for the CDR3: TGCACCAGCAGTTTATCGACTCTCAGGGGGTACAACAATGAGCAGTTCTTC.

This chain links TRBV12-3 or TRBV12-4 with TRBJ1-1; no clear D gene. V was trimmed by 3 bases and J by 4 bases, leaving 12 bases between them. The CDR3 consists of 14 residues. The CDR3 is CASSFEHMGTEAFF. The CDR3 region has the DNA TGTGCCAGCAGTTTTGAACATATGGGCACTGAAGCTTTCTTT.

This rearrangement joins TRBV10-2 to TRBJ2-1, with 7 bases lining up with TRBD2. The germline gives CDR1 WSHSY, CDR2 SAAADI. The CDR3 has 14 amino acids. With 7 bases clipped from V and 4 bases from J, the junction kept 7 bases outside the gene matches. This CDR3 reads CASTQRDGYNEQFF. The CDR3 nucleotides read TGCGCCAGCACACAGCGGGACGGATACAATGAGCAGTTCTTC.

This clonotype came up a few times. Here the CDR3 DNA reads TGCAGTGCTAACCTAGCGGGATCTGGATACGAGCAGTACTTC. Amino acids: CSANLAGSGYEQYF. V usage is TRBV20-1 and J usage is TRBJ2-7; 9 nucleotides line up with TRBD2. The J segment lost 4 bases and the V segment lost 4 bases, leaving 8 bases of the junction unmatched. Per germline, CDR1 DFQATT and CDR2 SNEGSKA (reference sequence). This CDR3 is 14 amino acids long.

This clonotype was seen a single time. This sequence may be a read error, since a much larger clone differs from it by one base. The rearrangement uses TRBV20-1 and TRBJ2-7; D might be TRBD1 (7 bases). This CDR3 is 13 amino acids long. Germline V gene sequence: CDR1 DFQATT, CDR2 SNEGSKA (reference sequence). Between the trimmed V and J ends, which lost 4 bases and 3 bases, there was a span of 13 bases. The CDR3 loop is CSAIQGGIYEQYF. CDR3 nucleotides: TGCAGTGCTATCCAGGGGGGAATCTACGAGCAGTACTTC.

This clonotype came up a few times. J is TRBJ1-5 and V is TRBV12-3 or TRBV12-4, with D unclear. This CDR3 contains 15 residues. The V end lost 3 bases, the J end lost 5 bases, and 14 bases lay between the germline ends. The CDR3 region is CASSFSGGRDQPQHF. The CDR3 DNA is TGTGCCAGCAGTTTCTCGGGCGGGAGAGATCAGCCCCAGCATTTT.

The rearrangement links TRBV5-1 to TRBJ2-1; the match to TRBD2 covers 14 bases. V was clipped by 3 bases and J by 10 bases; unmatched bases: 9. Germline CDR1 is SGHRS and CDR2 is YFSETQ. CDR3 size: 16 residues. CDR3 nucleotide sequence: TGCGCCAGCAGCTACGGACTAGCGGGAGGTTATTGGGAGCAGTTCTTC. Its translation: CASSYGLAGGYWEQFF.

This clonotype was found once. V and J are TRBV10-3 and TRBJ2-2, with 7 positions matching TRBD2. Losses at the gene ends were 7 bases for V and 1 base for J; bases not matched to a gene: 3. The germline V gene has CDR1 ENHRY and CDR2 SYGVKD. This CDR3 is 14 amino acids long. This CDR3 reads CAIKASGNTGELFF. CDR3 in DNA: TGTGCCATCAAGGCTAGCGGGAACACCGGGGAGCTGTTTTTT.

This clonotype was recorded a few times. The chain recombines TRBV10-3 with TRBJ2-7; TRBD1 might be the D (7 bases). CDR1 and CDR2 (germline): ENHRY, SYGVKD. The CDR3 extends over 13 amino acids. The germline V and J ends were trimmed by 4 bases and 4 bases, with 11 bases remaining between them. The CDR3 DNA follows: TGTGCCATCAGTGTGGCAGGGGGGTACGAGCAGTACTTC. Protein sequence: CAISVAGGYEQYF.

This clonotype came up a few times. The genes are TRBV4-1 and TRBJ2-3; 9 nucleotides line up with TRBD2. V shed 0 bases and J 2 bases; nucleotides not matched to a gene: 6. Germline CDR1 reads MGHRA; CDR2 reads YSYEKL. The CDR3 is 17 amino acids. CDR3 sequence: CASSQELGGRVTDTQYF. The CDR3 nucleotides are TGCGCCAGCAGCCAAGAGTTGGGCGGGAGGGTCACAGATACGCAGTATTTT.

The table lists this clonotype with a few counts. The chain joins TRBV5-8 to TRBJ2-2, with D possibly being TRBD2 (6 bases). Between the trimmed V and J ends, which lost 0 bases and 4 bases, there was a span of 10 bases. The CDR3 is 15 residues long. From germline, CDR1 is SGHTS and CDR2 YDEGEE. The DNA for the CDR3 is TGTGCCAGCAGCTTGGGTAGCGGAATCACCGGGGAGCTGTTTTTT. This sequence encodes CASSLGSGITGELFF. Looking up the rest from reference TRBV5-8 and TRBJ2-2 gives the full variable domain: EAGVTQSPTHLIKTRGQQATLRCSPISGHTSVYWYQQALGLGLQFLLWYDEGEERNRGNFPPRFSGRQFPNYSSELNVNALELEDSALYLCASSLGSGITGELFFGEGSRLTVL.

This chain connects TRBV5-1 to TRBJ1-1, with D tentatively TRBD1 (5 bases). The CDR3 is 14 residues long. From germline, CDR1 is SGHRS and CDR2 YFSETQ. V gave up 0 bases and J gave up 1 base, with 7 bases separating them. This chain's CDR3 is CASSLEGTNTEAFF. CDR3 bases: TGCGCCAGCAGCTTGGAGGGGACGAACACTGAAGCTTTCTTT.

Many counts were recorded for this clonotype. The chain carries TRBV20-1 and TRBJ2-7; 7 bases match TRBD1. V lost 4 bases, J lost 1 base, and 4 bases stayed unmatched. This CDR3 is built from 13 residues. From germline, CDR1 is DFQATT and CDR2 SNEGSKA (reference sequence). CDR3 nucleotides: TGCAGTGCTATGCAGGGGGTTTCCTACGAGCAGTACTTC. Its translation: CSAMQGVSYEQYF.

This clonotype was recorded at least ten times. The V gene is TRBV28, the J gene TRBJ2-5, with 12 bases identical to TRBD2. CDR3 size: 14 residues. CDR1 MDHEN and CDR2 SYDVKM come from the germline V gene. V was pared by 5 bases and J by 3 bases, with 1 base of the junction left unmatched. CDR3 region: CASSPSGREETQYF. In DNA form, the CDR3 reads TGTGCCAGCAGTCCTAGCGGGAGGGAAGAGACCCAGTACTTC.

This clonotype was recorded at least ten times. The V and J genes are TRBV20-1 and TRBJ2-6; D call uncertain. The CDR3 length is 14 residues. V was cut by 6 bases and J by 2 bases, with 11 bases left in between. Germline-derived CDR1 and CDR2 are DFQATT and SNEGSKA (reference sequence). CDR3 sequence reads: CSAYDTAGANVLTF. CDR3 sequence (DNA): TGCAGTGCCTACGACACTGCTGGGGCCAACGTCCTGACTTTC.

This clonotype has only a few counts. The chain combines TRBV12-3 or TRBV12-4 with TRBJ2-7, with TRBD1 matching over 8 bases. Losses at the gene ends were 2 bases for V and 0 bases for J; bases not matched to a gene: 6. The CDR3 sequence is 16 residues long. DNA for the CDR3: TGTGCCAGCAGTTTAAAATGGGACAGGAGCTCCTACGAGCAGTACTTC. Residues: CASSLKWDRSSYEQYF.

This clonotype was picked up many times. The V gene is TRBV20-1, the J gene TRBJ2-3; 15 positions match TRBD2. This CDR3 comprises 18 residues. J lost 4 bases, V lost 0 bases, and 8 bases had no gene match. The germline V gene encodes CDR1 DFQATT and CDR2 SNEGSKA (reference sequence). The CDR3 DNA is TGCAGTGCTAGAGATGGGACTAGCGGGAGGCTCGGGCCAGATACGCAGTATTTT. Amino acids: CSARDGTSGRLGPDTQYF.